This T cell receptor (beta chain) emerged from a study of CD8 T cells in ankylosing spondylitis. Study results and caveats: Clones linked to disease were reported to show significant enrichment in matched ankylosing spondylitis synovial fluid. In peripheral blood, disease-linked CD8+ clones occurred at relatively low frequencies.

Germline loops: CDR1 GTSNPN, CDR2 SVGIG (reference sequence). The CDR3 runs 12 residues. Trimming shortened V by 4 bases and J by 4 bases, and 11 bases separated the two germline ends. To note about this clonotype: No antigen is known for it.

MiXCR, applied by TCRdb to the 5' RACE reads, yields one record per CDR3 protein. The sample has a few hundred thousand distinct CDR3 sequences, under 25% seen once. Sequenced: blood, either unsorted or a sorted T cell fraction (not recorded which). The rearrangement uses TRBV30 and TRBJ2-7; no clear D gene. This sequence originates from a female donor with ankylosing spondylitis or in good health (not recorded which). CDR3 residues: CAWTGGLYEQYF. The CDR3 DNA reads as TGTGCCTGGACGGGCGGATTATACGAGCAGTACTTC.